These T cell receptor beta chains were read from a single sample in a study of blood T cell repertoires in COVID-19. The repertoire was sequenced with immunoSEQ multiplex PCR; TCRdb's copy has only in-frame clones and lacks some. The sample has approximately 81,000 clones; 70% to 90% are singletons. Material: peripheral blood. Receptors were obtained from a man between 65 and 79 years old with active or convalescent COVID-19. The CDR3 runs from the conserved cysteine through the conserved F or W. The D gene is left open where the match is weak. Size tells how often a clone was seen (once, few, many) or the class of an expanded clone, and some rows leave it out.

J: TRBJ1-6
D: TRBD1
V: TRBV2
size: once
CDR3: CASRRGGQSNSPLHF
DNA: TGTGCCAGCAGACGAGGGGGACAGAGTAATTCACCCCTCCACTTT

J: TRBJ1-5
D: .
V: TRBV18
size: .
CDR3: CASSRVGRVDQPQHF
DNA: TGTGCCAGCTCACGTGTCGGGCGGGTTGATCAGCCCCAGCATTTT

J: TRBJ1-2
D: .
V: TRBV9
size: .
CDR3: CASSGGTGFVNYGYTF
DNA: TGTGCCAGCAGCGGCGGAACAGGGTTTGTGAACTATGGCTACACCTTC

J: TRBJ2-7
D: TRBD1
V: TRBV19
size: .
CDR3: CASSIERQGPEDEQYF
DNA: TGTGCCAGTAGTATAGAAAGACAGGGGCCCGAGGACGAGCAGTACTTC

J: TRBJ1-2
D: .
V: TRBV11-2
size: .
CDR3: CASSLVAGLYGYTF
DNA: TGTGCCAGCAGCTTAGTGGCAGGCCTCTATGGCTACACCTTC

J: TRBJ1-3
D: .
V: TRBV12-3/TRBV12-4
size: .
CDR3: CASSLTRGAIYF
DNA: TGTGCCAGCAGTTTAACCCGGGGGGCCATATATTTT

J: TRBJ1-1
D: .
V: TRBV30
size: .
CDR3: CAWSVRQRLMNTEAFF
DNA: TGTGCCTGGAGTGTACGACAGAGACTCATGAACACTGAAGCTTTCTTT

J: TRBJ2-7
D: TRBD1
V: TRBV28
size: .
CDR3: CASTRLQGAYEQYF
DNA: TGTGCCAGCACCCGCTTACAGGGGGCCTACGAGCAGTACTTC

J: TRBJ2-3
D: TRBD2
V: TRBV4-2
size: .
CDR3: CASSQDAAGGIDTQYF
DNA: TGTGCCAGCAGCCAAGATGCAGCGGGGGGGATAGATACGCAGTATTTT

J: TRBJ2-7
D: .
V: TRBV19
size: few
CDR3: CASSAGPQDEQYF
DNA: TGTGCCAGTAGTGCAGGGCCCCAGGACGAGCAGTACTTC

J: TRBJ2-1
D: .
V: TRBV28
size: .
CDR3: CASSLARNEQFF
DNA: TGTGCCAGCAGTTTGGCGAGGAATGAGCAGTTCTTC

J: TRBJ1-2
D: .
V: TRBV6-5
size: .
CDR3: CASRGTGFHGYTF
DNA: TGTGCCAGCAGGGGCACAGGGTTTCATGGCTACACCTTC

J: TRBJ1-5
D: .
V: TRBV19
size: once
CDR3: CASSLQGYSNQPQHF
DNA: TGTGCCAGTAGTCTGCAGGGTTATAGCAATCAGCCCCAGCATTTT

J: TRBJ2-1
D: .
V: TRBV7-3
size: .
CDR3: CASSRGSYNEQFF
DNA: TGTGCCAGCTCACGGGGCTCCTACAATGAGCAGTTCTTC

J: TRBJ2-1
D: TRBD2
V: TRBV18
size: .
CDR3: CASSPLSGGYNEQFF
DNA: TGTGCCAGCTCACCTTTAAGCGGGGGCTACAATGAGCAGTTCTTC

J: TRBJ1-2
D: .
V: TRBV28
size: .
CDR3: CASSLNVGAYGYTF
DNA: TGTGCCAGCAGTTTAAATGTGGGGGCATATGGCTACACCTTC

J: TRBJ2-7
D: TRBD1
V: TRBV18
size: .
CDR3: CASSPGQEAIYEQYF
DNA: TGTGCCAGCTCACCTGGACAGGAAGCTATCTACGAGCAGTACTTC

J: TRBJ1-2
D: .
V: TRBV7-2
size: .
CDR3: CASSVRQNRGYTF
DNA: TGTGCCAGCAGCGTAAGACAGAACAGGGGCTACACCTTC

J: TRBJ1-5
D: .
V: TRBV28
size: .
CDR3: CASSLSAGSNQPQHF
DNA: TGTGCCAGCAGTTTATCGGCAGGGAGCAATCAGCCCCAGCATTTT

J: TRBJ1-5
D: .
V: TRBV4-2
size: .
CDR3: CASSLAGGNQPQHF
DNA: TGTGCCAGCAGCCTGGCGGGAGGGAATCAGCCCCAGCATTTT

J: TRBJ1-2
D: .
V: TRBV11-2
size: .
CDR3: CASSSSYRVDYGYTF
DNA: TGTGCCAGCAGCTCTTCTTACAGGGTGGACTATGGCTACACCTTC

J: TRBJ2-2
D: .
V: TRBV4-3
size: .
CDR3: CASSQVVGGYTGELFF
DNA: TGCGCCAGCAGCCAAGTCGTCGGAGGGTACACCGGGGAGCTGTTTTTT

J: TRBJ1-2
D: .
V: TRBV4-3
size: .
CDR3: CASSQESGWSGYTF
DNA: TGCGCCAGCAGCCAAGAAAGCGGATGGAGTGGCTACACCTTC

J: TRBJ2-1
D: .
V: TRBV14
size: .
CDR3: CASSLYNNEQFF
DNA: TGTGCCAGTAGCCTATATAACAATGAGCAGTTCTTC

J: TRBJ2-7
D: .
V: TRBV30
size: .
CDR3: CAWRGRTTRDHEQYF
DNA: TGTGCCTGGAGGGGACGGACAACGCGGGATCACGAGCAGTACTTC

J: TRBJ2-1
D: TRBD1
V: TRBV5-6
size: once
CDR3: CASSFPFGRGHYYNEQFF
DNA: TGTGCCAGCAGCTTTCCGTTCGGCAGGGGGCACTACTACAATGAGCAGTTCTTC

J: TRBJ1-2
D: .
V: TRBV15
size: .
CDR3: CATALRGLNYGYTF
DNA: TGTGCCACCGCTTTGAGGGGACTAAACTATGGCTACACCTTC

J: TRBJ1-1
D: TRBD1
V: TRBV3-1/TRBV3-2
size: .
CDR3: CASSLGQGVGAFF
DNA: TGTGCCAGCAGCCTAGGACAGGGGGTGGGAGCTTTCTTT

J: TRBJ1-3
D: TRBD1
V: TRBV19
size: .
CDR3: CASRITGTGVSGNTIYF
DNA: TGTGCCAGTAGGATTACCGGGACAGGGGTTTCTGGAAACACCATATATTTT

J: TRBJ2-2
D: TRBD1
V: TRBV11-2
size: .
CDR3: CASRGTGGNTGELFF
DNA: TGTGCCAGCAGGGGGACAGGGGGGAACACCGGGGAGCTGTTTTTT

J: TRBJ1-5
D: .
V: TRBV7-9
size: .
CDR3: CASSLTEAGQPQHF
DNA: TGTGCCAGCAGCTTGACCGAGGCCGGTCAGCCCCAGCATTTT

J: TRBJ1-4
D: .
V: TRBV29-1
size: .
CDR3: CSSHGRSGGEKLFF
DNA: TGCAGCTCCCATGGGCGGTCGGGAGGGGAAAAACTGTTTTTT

J: TRBJ1-1
D: TRBD1
V: TRBV29-1
size: .
CDR3: CSVMGQANTEAFF
DNA: TGCAGCGTCATGGGACAGGCAAACACTGAAGCTTTCTTT

J: TRBJ1-5
D: .
V: TRBV18
size: .
CDR3: CASSPRSQGISNQPQHF
DNA: TGTGCCAGCTCACCACGGTCGCAGGGTATAAGCAATCAGCCCCAGCATTTT

J: TRBJ2-2
D: .
V: TRBV9
size: .
CDR3: CASSVSLGANTGELFF
DNA: TGTGCCAGCAGCGTAAGTCTAGGGGCAAACACCGGGGAGCTGTTTTTT

J: TRBJ1-2
D: .
V: TRBV28
size: .
CDR3: CASSLLGLANYGYTF
DNA: TGTGCCAGCAGTTTGTTAGGACTAGCTAACTATGGCTACACCTTC

J: TRBJ2-3
D: .
V: TRBV21-1
size: .
CDR3: CASSNLALAENTQYF
DNA: TGTGCCAGCAGCAATTTGGCGCTAGCGGAGAATACGCAGTATTTT

J: TRBJ2-7
D: TRBD1
V: TRBV4-1
size: .
CDR3: CASSQVTGTGYEQYF
DNA: TGCGCCAGCAGCCAAGTTACCGGGACAGGCTACGAGCAGTACTTC

J: TRBJ1-2
D: TRBD1
V: TRBV6-2/TRBV6-3
size: .
CDR3: CASSDGQGLYGYTF
DNA: TGTGCCAGCAGCGATGGACAGGGGCTCTATGGCTACACCTTC

J: TRBJ2-3
D: TRBD2
V: TRBV14
size: .
CDR3: CASSPRLAVSTDTQYF
DNA: TGTGCCAGCAGCCCCCGACTAGCTGTGAGCACAGATACGCAGTATTTT

J: TRBJ1-2
D: .
V: TRBV29-1
size: .
CDR3: CSVQTNYGYTF
DNA: TGCAGCGTCCAGACAAACTATGGCTACACCTTC

J: TRBJ1-3
D: .
V: TRBV6-6
size: .
CDR3: CASSPHWASGNTIYF
DNA: TGTGCCAGCAGTCCGCACTGGGCAAGTGGAAACACCATATATTTT

J: TRBJ2-3
D: TRBD1
V: TRBV12-3/TRBV12-4
size: .
CDR3: CASSLQGRTQYF
DNA: TGTGCCAGCAGCCTACAGGGGCGTACGCAGTATTTT

J: TRBJ2-3
D: TRBD1
V: TRBV5-5
size: .
CDR3: CASSFGARRGHTDTQYF
DNA: TGTGCCAGCAGCTTTGGTGCCCGCAGGGGGCACACAGATACGCAGTATTTT

J: TRBJ1-2
D: .
V: TRBV5-4
size: .
CDR3: CASSLSSRVGGYTF
DNA: TGTGCCAGCAGCTTGAGCAGCAGGGTTGGTGGCTACACCTTC

J: TRBJ1-2
D: .
V: TRBV6-5
size: .
CDR3: CASRAGNVGGYTF
DNA: TGTGCCAGCAGAGCCGGGAATGTCGGAGGCTACACCTTC

J: TRBJ1-1
D: .
V: TRBV5-1
size: .
CDR3: CASSLAGGSTEAFF
DNA: TGCGCCAGCAGCTTGGCCGGAGGGAGCACTGAAGCTTTCTTT

J: TRBJ1-2
D: TRBD1
V: TRBV5-1
size: once
CDR3: CASSLGDSVLGFDGYTF
DNA: TGCGCCAGCAGTTTGGGGGACAGCGTTCTCGGTTTCGATGGCTACACCTTC

J: TRBJ2-6
D: TRBD1
V: TRBV5-4
size: .
CDR3: CASSPISGTGGLTGANVLTF
DNA: TGTGCCAGCAGCCCGATCTCCGGGACAGGGGGCTTAACTGGGGCCAACGTCCTGACTTTC

J: TRBJ1-5
D: TRBD1
V: TRBV19
size: few
CDR3: CASGTGLTPQHF
DNA: TGTGCCAGCGGGACAGGACTTACGCCCCAGCATTTT

J: TRBJ2-5
D: TRBD1
V: TRBV6-6
size: .
CDR3: CASSRSGGSPFDVTQYF
DNA: TGTGCCAGCAGTCGGTCAGGGGGCTCGCCTTTTGATGTGACCCAGTACTTC

J: TRBJ1-2
D: TRBD1
V: TRBV19
size: .
CDR3: CASSMIVGRGGADYTF
DNA: TGTGCCAGTAGTATGATCGTAGGAAGAGGGGGCGCAGACTACACCTTC